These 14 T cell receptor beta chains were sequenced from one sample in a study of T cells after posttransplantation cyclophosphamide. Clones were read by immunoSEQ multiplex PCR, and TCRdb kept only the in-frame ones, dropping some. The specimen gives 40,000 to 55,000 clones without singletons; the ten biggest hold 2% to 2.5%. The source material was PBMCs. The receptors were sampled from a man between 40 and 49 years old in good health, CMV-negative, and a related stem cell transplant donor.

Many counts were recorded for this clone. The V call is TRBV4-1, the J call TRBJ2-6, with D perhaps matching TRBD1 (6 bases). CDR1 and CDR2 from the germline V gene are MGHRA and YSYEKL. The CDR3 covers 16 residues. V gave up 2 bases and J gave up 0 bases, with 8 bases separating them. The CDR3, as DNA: TGCGCCAGCAGCCAAAACAGGGTCTCTGGGGCCAACGTCCTGACTTTC. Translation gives CASSQNRVSGANVLTF.

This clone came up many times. DNA for the CDR3: TGCAGCGCCCGGACAGGGGGGGGAACTGAAGCTTTCTTT. Translating gives CSARTGGGTEAFF. The V call is TRBV29-1, the J call TRBJ1-1; the match to TRBD1 covers 10 bases. The CDR3 is 13 amino acids. Losses at the gene ends were 7 bases for V and 5 bases for J; bases not matched to a gene: 7. Germline-derived CDR1 and CDR2 are SQVTM and ANQGSEA. Based on the CDR3 plus reference TRBV29-1 and TRBJ1-1, the full variable domain is SAVISQKPSRDICQRGTSLTIQCQVDSQVTMMFWYRQQPGQSLTLIATANQGSEATYESGFVIDKFPISRPNLTFSTLTVSNMSPEDSSIYLCSARTGGGTEAFFGQGTRLTVV.

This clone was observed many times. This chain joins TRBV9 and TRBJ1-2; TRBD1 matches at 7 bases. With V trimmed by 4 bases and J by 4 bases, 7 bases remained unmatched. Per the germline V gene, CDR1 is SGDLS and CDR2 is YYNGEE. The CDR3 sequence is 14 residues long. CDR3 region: CASSPRGTVYGYTF. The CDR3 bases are TGTGCCAGCAGCCCTAGAGGGACAGTCTATGGCTACACCTTC.

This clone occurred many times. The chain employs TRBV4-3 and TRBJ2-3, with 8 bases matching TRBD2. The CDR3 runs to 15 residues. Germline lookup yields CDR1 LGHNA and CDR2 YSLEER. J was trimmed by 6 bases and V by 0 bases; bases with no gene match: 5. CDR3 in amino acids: CASSQEGTRADTQYF. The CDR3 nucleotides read TGCGCCAGCAGCCAAGAAGGGACTAGGGCGGATACGCAGTATTTT.

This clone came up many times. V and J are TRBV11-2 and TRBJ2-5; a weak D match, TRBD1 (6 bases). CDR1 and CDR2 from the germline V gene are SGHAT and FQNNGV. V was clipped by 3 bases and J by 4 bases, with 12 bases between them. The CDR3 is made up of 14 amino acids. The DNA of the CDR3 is TGTGCCAGCAGCTTTACAGGGTTCGGAGAGACCCAGTACTTC. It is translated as CASSFTGFGETQYF.

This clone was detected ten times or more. CDR3 bases: TGTGCCTGGACCACAGCTTGGTTCAGGGGTATGAATCAGCCCCAGCATTTT. Encoded protein: CAWTTAWFRGMNQPQHF. The V call is TRBV30, the J call TRBJ1-5, with a tentative D call TRBD1 (6 bases). The CDR3 has 17 residues. CDR1 and CDR2 from the germline V gene are GTSNPN and SVGIG (reference sequence). Trimming removed 4 bases at V and 4 bases at J, with 23 bases between.

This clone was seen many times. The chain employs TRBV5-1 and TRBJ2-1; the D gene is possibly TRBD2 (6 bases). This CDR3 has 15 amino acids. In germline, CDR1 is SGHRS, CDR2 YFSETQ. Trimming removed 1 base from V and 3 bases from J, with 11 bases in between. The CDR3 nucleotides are TGCGCCAGCAGCTTGTTCGGGAGTAACTACAATGAGCAGTTCTTC. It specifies CASSLFGSNYNEQFF.

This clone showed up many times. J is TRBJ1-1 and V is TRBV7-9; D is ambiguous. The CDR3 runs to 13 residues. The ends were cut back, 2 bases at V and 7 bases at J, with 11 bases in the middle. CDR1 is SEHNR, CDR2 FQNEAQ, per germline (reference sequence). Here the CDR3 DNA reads TGTGCCAGCAGCTTAAGCGGACTCGATGAAGCTTTCTTT. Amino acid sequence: CASSLSGLDEAFF.

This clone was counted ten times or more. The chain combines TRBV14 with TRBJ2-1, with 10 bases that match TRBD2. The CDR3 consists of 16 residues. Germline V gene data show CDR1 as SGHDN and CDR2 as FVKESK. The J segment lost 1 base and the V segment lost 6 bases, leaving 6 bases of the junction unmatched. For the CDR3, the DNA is TGTGCCAGCAGACCTCTAGCGGGAGCGTCCTACAATGAGCAGTTCTTC. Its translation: CASRPLAGASYNEQFF.

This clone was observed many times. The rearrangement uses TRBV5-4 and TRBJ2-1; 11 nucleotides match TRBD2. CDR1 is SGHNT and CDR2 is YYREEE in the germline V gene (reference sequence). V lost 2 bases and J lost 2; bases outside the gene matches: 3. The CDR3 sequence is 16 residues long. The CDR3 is CASSLVAGGPYNEQFF. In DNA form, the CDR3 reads TGTGCCAGCAGCTTAGTAGCGGGAGGGCCCTACAATGAGCAGTTCTTC.

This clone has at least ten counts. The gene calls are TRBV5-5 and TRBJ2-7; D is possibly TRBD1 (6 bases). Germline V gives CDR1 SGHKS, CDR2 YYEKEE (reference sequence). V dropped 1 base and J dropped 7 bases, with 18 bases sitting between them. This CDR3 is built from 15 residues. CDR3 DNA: TGTGCCAGCAGCTTGACCCCGCAGGGGATGGGGGAGCAGTACTTC. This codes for CASSLTPQGMGEQYF.

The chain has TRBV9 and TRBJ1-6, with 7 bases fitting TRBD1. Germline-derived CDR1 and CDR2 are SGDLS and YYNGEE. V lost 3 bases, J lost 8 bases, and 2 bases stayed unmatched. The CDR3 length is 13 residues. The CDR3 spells CASSATGDSPLHF. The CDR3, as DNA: TGTGCCAGCAGCGCCACAGGGGATTCACCCCTCCACTTT.

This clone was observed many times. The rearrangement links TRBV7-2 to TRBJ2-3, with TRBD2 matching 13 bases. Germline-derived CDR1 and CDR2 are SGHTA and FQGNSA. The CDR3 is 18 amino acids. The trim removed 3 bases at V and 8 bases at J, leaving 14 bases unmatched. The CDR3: CASSFSSGTSGVGATQYF. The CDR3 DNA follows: TGTGCCAGCAGCTTCTCCTCCGGGACTAGCGGGGTTGGGGCTACGCAGTATTTT.

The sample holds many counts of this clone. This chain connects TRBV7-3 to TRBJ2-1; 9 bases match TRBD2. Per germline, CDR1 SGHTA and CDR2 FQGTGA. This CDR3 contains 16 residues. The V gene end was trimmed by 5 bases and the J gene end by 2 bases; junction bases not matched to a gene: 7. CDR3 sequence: CASSQTSGPAYNEQFF. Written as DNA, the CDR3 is TGTGCCAGCAGCCAGACTAGCGGTCCCGCCTACAATGAGCAGTTCTTC. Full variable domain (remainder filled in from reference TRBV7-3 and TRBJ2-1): GAGVSQTPSNKVTEKGKYVELRCDPISGHTALYWYRQSLGQGPEFLIYFQGTGAADDSGLPNDRFFAVRPEGSVSTLKIQRTERGDSAVYLCASSQTSGPAYNEQFFGPGTRLTVL.